The 18 T cell receptor beta chains in this list originate from one sample, sequenced in a study of blood T cell repertoires in COVID-19. The table came from immunoSEQ multiplex PCR; TCRdb's copy has only in-frame clones and leaves some out. This table holds 150,000 to 200,000 clones, about 85% found once. Sequencing input: peripheral blood. Receptor source: a human donor with acute or convalescent COVID-19. The donor label of this sample is uncertain.

The chain uses TRBV28 and TRBJ1-5; 8 bases match TRBD1. This CDR3 is 16 amino acids long. In germline, CDR1 is MDHEN, CDR2 SYDVKM. The V and J ends lost 2 bases and 7 bases, in that order; junction bases with no gene match: 10. The CDR3, as DNA: TGTGCCAGCAGTTTAAGGGGGGCAGGGGGCCGACAGCCCCAGCATTTT. This encodes CASSLRGAGGRQPQHF.

The CDR3: CAWSAYRENTEAFF. DNA of the CDR3: TGTGCCTGGAGTGCTTACAGGGAAAACACTGAAGCTTTCTTT. The chain is built from TRBV30 and TRBJ1-1; a weak D match, TRBD1 (6 bases). Trimming shortened V by 1 base and J by 2 bases, and 11 bases separated the two germline ends. This CDR3 region has 14 residues. CDR1 GTSNPN and CDR2 SVGIG come from the germline V gene (reference sequence).

This chain joins TRBV14 and TRBJ1-2; perhaps TRBD1 as D (5 bases). CDR3 length: 14 residues. The V end lost 1 base, the J end lost 4 bases, and 10 bases lay between the germline ends. Germline CDR1 and CDR2: SGHDN and FVKESK. CDR3 sequence reads: CASSQGPGVYGYTF. The CDR3 bases are TGTGCCAGCAGCCAAGGACCGGGGGTCTATGGCTACACCTTC.

This chain links TRBV4-1 with TRBJ2-1; possible D gene TRBD2, 5 bases. Trimming pared 0 bases from V and 6 bases from J, leaving 12 bases between. The CDR3 length is 15 residues. CDR1 and CDR2 from the germline V gene are MGHRA and YSYEKL. The CDR3 spells CASSQDGPRGNEQFF. CDR3 nucleotide sequence: TGCGCCAGCAGCCAAGATGGGCCCCGGGGCAATGAGCAGTTCTTC.

The CDR3 sequence: CAISEPRTGGEKLFF. CDR3 in DNA: TGTGCCATCAGTGAGCCAAGGACAGGGGGTGAAAAACTGTTTTTT. The chain uses TRBV10-3 and TRBJ1-4; TRBD1 matches at 10 bases. This CDR3 is 15 amino acids long. J lost 7 bases, V lost 2 bases, and 4 bases had no gene match. Germline CDR1 and CDR2: ENHRY and SYGVKD.

The chain is built from TRBV30 and TRBJ1-2, with a weak D call TRBD1 (5 bases). The CDR3 contains 16 residues. V was trimmed by 1 base and J by 4 bases, leaving 19 bases between them. The V gene's germline CDR1 is GTSNPN and CDR2 SVGIG (reference sequence). The CDR3 protein is CAWSGPFRVNTYGYTF. CDR3 sequence (DNA): TGTGCCTGGAGTGGACCCTTCAGGGTCAACACCTATGGCTACACCTTC.

Only one count was recorded for this clone. The chain combines TRBV7-9 with TRBJ1-1; D is perhaps TRBD1 (5 bases). Trimming took 5 bases from V and 5 from J, leaving 12 bases between them. Germline CDR1 and CDR2: SEHNR and FQNEAQ (reference sequence). The CDR3 has 13 residues. The DNA for the CDR3 is TGTGCCAGCAGCCCAGCGGGGGGAACTGAAGCTTTCTTT. Translating gives CASSPAGGTEAFF.

CDR3 sequence (DNA): TGTGCCAGCAGCTTACGGGCGGCGGGGGGACCCCCAGAGACCCAGTACTTC. The encoded protein is CASSLRAAGGPPETQYF. The genes are TRBV7-3 and TRBJ2-5; 8 bases fit TRBD2. The length of the CDR3 is 17 residues. Germline CDR1 reads SGHTA; CDR2 reads FQGTGA. V gave up 2 bases and J gave up 4 bases; unmatched junction bases: 12.

The chain employs TRBV9 and TRBJ2-7; 9 bases map to TRBD2. The CDR3 runs 14 residues. The trim removed 0 bases at V and 6 bases at J, leaving 4 bases unmatched. Germline lookup yields CDR1 SGDLS and CDR2 YYNGEE. In nucleotides, the CDR3 is TGTGCCAGCAGCGTAGTTGCGGGGGGGGCCGAGCAGTACTTC. It codes for CASSVVAGGAEQYF.

This clone was picked up one time. CDR3 DNA sequence: TGTGCCAGCAGTTTTTACTCAGGGGCTGAAAAACTGTTTTTT. The encoded protein is CASSFYSGAEKLFF. This chain uses TRBV28 with TRBJ1-4, with a tentative D call TRBD1 (6 bases). The V end was cut by 3 bases, the J end by 7 bases, with 12 bases between. Germline CDR1 and CDR2: MDHEN and SYDVKM. The CDR3 spans 14 residues. Drawing the rest from reference TRBV28 and TRBJ1-4, the complete variable domain is DVKVTQSSRYLVKRTGEKVFLECVQDMDHENMFWYRQDPGLGLRLIYFSYDVKMKEKGDIPEGYSVSREKKERFSLILESASTNQTSMYLCASSFYSGAEKLFFGSGTQLSVL.

This clone was seen only a few times. The chain is built from TRBV28 and TRBJ1-5; maybe TRBD1 (5 bases). Germline loops: CDR1 MDHEN, CDR2 SYDVKM. The length of the CDR3 is 19 residues. Trimming removed 5 bases from V and 0 bases from J, with 23 bases in between. In DNA, the CDR3 is TGTGCCAGCAGTCTCCTGGGGCCCTCAATTGCCCTTAGCAATCAGCCCCAGCATTTT. It specifies CASSLLGPSIALSNQPQHF.

The chain uses TRBV7-9 and TRBJ1-6; D not certain. V lost 5 bases and J lost 4, with 12 bases in between. Germline V gene sequence: CDR1 SEHNR, CDR2 FQNEAQ (reference sequence). The length of the CDR3 is 15 residues. The chain's CDR3 is CASSPDTYYNSPLHF. The CDR3 nucleotides are TGTGCCAGCAGCCCCGACACGTATTATAATTCACCCCTCCACTTT.

This sequence joins TRBV28 and TRBJ2-1, with 9 positions matching TRBD2. Germline V gene sequence: CDR1 MDHEN, CDR2 SYDVKM. The CDR3 loop spans 14 amino acids. Losses at the gene ends were 4 bases for V and 8 bases for J; bases not matched to a gene: 6. The CDR3 DNA reads TGTGCCAGCAGTTATAGCGGGGGTAGAGATGAGCAGTTCTTC. This gives the protein CASSYSGGRDEQFF.

About this clone: One end of the junction varies from germline; a read error may be responsible. The chain employs TRBV7-3 and TRBJ2-5, with 12 bases identical to TRBD2. The CDR3 runs to 16 residues. From germline, CDR1 is SGHTA and CDR2 FQGTGA. This CDR3 reads CASSLTATSGGTSIDF. The CDR3 DNA reads TGTGCCAGCAGCTTAACCGCGACTAGCGGGGGAACCAGCATCGACTTC.

V gene TRBV19 combines with J gene TRBJ2-1; TRBD1 might be the D (6 bases). V was clipped by 7 bases and J by 3 bases, with 13 bases between them. Germline CDR1 is LNHDA and CDR2 is SQIVND (reference sequence). CDR3 length: 14 residues. The CDR3 sequence is CASTETQGYNEQFF. DNA for the CDR3: TGTGCCAGTACAGAGACACAGGGCTACAATGAGCAGTTCTTC. Using reference TRBV19 and TRBJ2-1 for the parts outside the CDR3, the full variable domain is DGGITQSPKYLFRKEGQNVTLSCEQNLNHDAMYWYRQDPGQGLRLIYYSQIVNDFQKGDIAEGYSVSREKKESFPLTVTSAQKNPTAFYLCASTETQGYNEQFFGPGTRLTVL.

This chain links TRBV7-9 with TRBJ1-1; D call uncertain. Germline CDR1 and CDR2: SEHNR and FQNEAQ (reference sequence). The CDR3 totals 12 residues. The ends were cut back, 6 bases at V and 10 bases at J, with 15 bases in the middle. The CDR3 bases are TGTGCCAGCAGTTACGACATTTTAGGAGCTTTCTTT. Protein: CASSYDILGAFF.

The chain uses TRBV6-5 and TRBJ1-2; TRBD1 aligns across 9 bases. Germline trimming cut 5 bases from V and 7 bases from J; bases unmatched to any gene: 5. Looked up from germline, CDR1 is MNHEY and CDR2 is SVGAGI. The CDR3 totals 13 residues. The CDR3 DNA sequence: TGTGCCAGCAGTACGGGACAGGGTTCTGGCTACACCTTC. The encoded protein is CASSTGQGSGYTF.

This chain uses TRBV4-2 with TRBJ2-7; 12 bases match TRBD2. Losses at the gene ends were 3 bases for V and 4 bases for J; bases not matched to a gene: 10. Germline CDR1 LGHNA, CDR2 YNFKEQ. This CDR3 contains 17 residues. CDR3 residues: CASSQQTSGGTWYEQYF. DNA for the CDR3: TGTGCCAGCAGCCAGCAAACTAGCGGGGGGACTTGGTACGAGCAGTACTTC.